These T cell receptor beta chains were read from a single sample in a study of blood T cell repertoires in COVID-19. Some clones are missing from TCRdb's copy, which holds only in-frame ones; the method was immunoSEQ multiplex PCR. The table has fewer than 40,000 clones, roughly nine tenths seen once; the top ten hold 25% to 35%. Sequences were obtained from peripheral blood. Receptors were obtained from an older man with acute or convalescent COVID-19. CDR3s include the opening cysteine and the closing phenylalanine or tryptophan. D genes are given only for firm matches. Clone sizes are given selectively: once, few, many, or a class where the clone is expanded.

j_gene | d_gene | v_gene | abundance | CDR3nt | CDR3aa
TRBJ1-4 | TRBD1 | TRBV2 | NA | TGTGCCAGCATCCTGGACAGGCAGAATGAAAAACTGTTTTTT | CASILDRQNEKLFF
TRBJ2-7 | NA | TRBV19 | NA | TGTGCCACCAGATCAAGACAGAACTCCTACGAGCAGTACTTC | CATRSRQNSYEQYF
TRBJ1-1 | TRBD1 | TRBV5-1 | NA | TGCGCCAGCAGCGCGGACAGGGTAATTACTGAAGCTTTCTTT | CASSADRVITEAFF
TRBJ2-1 | TRBD2 | TRBV7-9 | NA | TGTGCCAGCAGCCCCCGGATAGCGGGAGGGGTCGGTGAGCAGTTCTTC | CASSPRIAGGVGEQFF
TRBJ1-2 | NA | TRBV12-3/TRBV12-4 | NA | TGTGCCAGCAGTTCCCCGATCTCGAGAGGCTACACCTTC | CASSSPISRGYTF
TRBJ2-3 | TRBD2 | TRBV3-1/TRBV3-2 | NA | TGTGCCAGCAGCCAAGGGTCTATAGCGGGGGAATTGGGTGGTACGCAGTATTTT | CASSQGSIAGELGGTQYF
TRBJ1-1 | NA | TRBV6-5 | NA | TGTGCCAGCAGTTGGGGGGGGACTGAAGCTTTCTTT | CASSWGGTEAFF
TRBJ2-3 | TRBD2 | TRBV20-1 | NA | TGCAGTGCTAGTTACCCTAGCGGGTCCACAGATACGCAGTATTTT | CSASYPSGSTDTQYF
TRBJ2-6 | TRBD1 | TRBV18 | NA | TGTGCCAGCTCACCTACGGGACAGGGAAGCTCTGGGGCCAACGTCCTGACTTTC | CASSPTGQGSSGANVLTF
TRBJ2-2 | NA | TRBV5-3 | NA | TGTGCCAGAAGCCCCTGCGAGCGGGCGAACACCGGGGAGCTGTTTTTT | CARSPCERANTGELFF
TRBJ2-5 | TRBD2 | TRBV7-8 | few | TGTGCCAGCAGCCCGGGACTAGCTGGGGAGACCCAGTACTTC | CASSPGLAGETQYF
TRBJ1-2 | TRBD1 | TRBV5-6 | NA | TGTGCCAGCAGCTATCGGACAGGGGGCTCTGGCTACACCTTC | CASSYRTGGSGYTF
TRBJ1-4 | TRBD1 | TRBV7-7 | NA | TGTGCTAGCAGTTCGGGACAGGGGGGTAATGAAAAACTGTTTTTT | CASSSGQGGNEKLFF
TRBJ2-5 | TRBD1 | TRBV6-5 | NA | TGTGCCAGCAGTTACTCGGGGACAGGGGGCGTCCAGTACTTC | CASSYSGTGGVQYF
TRBJ1-1 | NA | TRBV30 | NA | TGTGCCTGGAACGATCAGGGATATACTGAAGCTTTCTTT | CAWNDQGYTEAFF
TRBJ2-3 | NA | TRBV7-8 | NA | TGTGCCAGCAGCTTAGTATACTTCACAGATACGCAGTATTTT | CASSLVYFTDTQYF
TRBJ1-1 | NA | TRBV28 | NA | TGTGCCAGCAGTTTTAATGGGGGCCGGAACACTGAAGCTTTCTTT | CASSFNGGRNTEAFF
TRBJ1-5 | TRBD1 | TRBV18 | NA | TGTGCCAGCTCACTCAAGGGGGCGCCCGGTCAGCCCCAGCATTTT | CASSLKGAPGQPQHF
TRBJ2-5 | NA | TRBV7-2 | once | TGTGCCAGCAGCTTCGCGGGGACTGGAACCCAGTACTTC | CASSFAGTGTQYF
TRBJ1-6 | TRBD1 | TRBV5-1 | NA | TGCGCCAGCAGCTTTGAGGGGGCAAATTCACCCCTCCACTTT | CASSFEGANSPLHF
TRBJ1-6 | TRBD1 | TRBV7-2 | few | TGTGCCAGCAGCCCACGGGGGACAGCGAATTCACCCCTCCACTTT | CASSPRGTANSPLHF
TRBJ1-5 | NA | TRBV19 | NA | TGTGCCAGTAGTATCGGTAATAGCAATCAGCCCCAGCATTTT | CASSIGNSNQPQHF
TRBJ2-2 | NA | TRBV9 | once | TGTGCCAGCAGCGTAGGAGAAAGCGCTTACACCGGGGAGCTGTTTTTT | CASSVGESAYTGELFF
TRBJ1-2 | NA | TRBV11-3 | NA | TGTGCCAGCAGCTTTGGTATCGCGGGAAAAGATAACTATGGCTACACCTTC | CASSFGIAGKDNYGYTF
TRBJ2-1 | NA | TRBV19 | once | TGTGCCAGTACCAGGGCCGACGGTACCTACAATGAGCAGTTCTTC | CASTRADGTYNEQFF
TRBJ2-1 | NA | TRBV6-4 | NA | TGTGCCAGCAGTGAAGCGGCGCTGACTGAGCAGTTCTTC | CASSEAALTEQFF
TRBJ1-3 | NA | TRBV30 | NA | TGTGCCTGGAGTCCCCATTCTGGAAACACCATATATTTT | CAWSPHSGNTIYF
TRBJ1-2 | NA | TRBV28 | NA | TGTGCCAGCAACGCCCAAGCAGGGAACTATGGCTACACCTTC | CASNAQAGNYGYTF
TRBJ1-3 | NA | TRBV6-5 | once | TGTGCCAGCAGTTACTCGAGGCAGACAAACACCATATATTTT | CASSYSRQTNTIYF
TRBJ2-3 | NA | TRBV12-5 | NA | TGTGCTAGTGGTTTGGTCCTGCGGGGCACAGATACGCAGTATTTT | CASGLVLRGTDTQYF
TRBJ2-4 | NA | TRBV4-1 | once | TGCGCCAGCAGCCGGAGTGGAAACATTCAGTACTTC | CASSRSGNIQYF
TRBJ1-1 | NA | TRBV6-5 | NA | TGTGCCAGCAGTTACGGGGGACACCAAGGAGCTTTCTTT | CASSYGGHQGAFF
TRBJ2-3 | TRBD2 | TRBV18 | once | TGTGCCAGCTCACGGAATAGCGGGAATGGTCCAGATACGCAGTATTTT | CASSRNSGNGPDTQYF
TRBJ2-3 | TRBD2 | TRBV2 | NA | TGTGCCAGCACCTTAGAAGAGGGACTAAAAACAGATACGCAGTATTTT | CASTLEEGLKTDTQYF
TRBJ1-2 | NA | TRBV5-6 | NA | TGTGCCAGCAGCTATCAGGATTTACGCCACTATGGCTACACCTTC | CASSYQDLRHYGYTF
TRBJ2-1 | TRBD2 | TRBV28 | NA | TGTGCCAGCAGCCCCCTGCGGGAGTACAATGAGCAGTTCTTC | CASSPLREYNEQFF
TRBJ1-2 | TRBD1 | TRBV2 | once | TGTGCCAGCAGTGGGGACAGGGGGCACTATGGCTACACCTTC | CASSGDRGHYGYTF
TRBJ1-3 | NA | TRBV6-4 | NA | TGTGCCAGTTCCGGGACTCTCTCTGGAAACACCATATATTTT | CASSGTLSGNTIYF
TRBJ2-7 | TRBD2 | TRBV30 | once | TGTGCCTGGAGGTCAGCAGTAGCGGGCGGATCCTACGAGCAGTACTTC | CAWRSAVAGGSYEQYF
TRBJ2-1 | TRBD2 | TRBV14 | NA | TGTGCCAGCAGCCAGGGACGGACTAGCGGCTACAATGAGCAGTTCTTC | CASSQGRTSGYNEQFF
TRBJ1-2 | TRBD1 | TRBV2 | once | TGTGCCAGCATCGGGACAGACTATGGCTACACCTTC | CASIGTDYGYTF
TRBJ2-1 | TRBD2 | TRBV10-3 | NA | TGTGCCATCGCCGGGACTAGCAATGAGCAGTTCTTC | CAIAGTSNEQFF
TRBJ2-7 | TRBD1 | TRBV7-2 | NA | TGTGCCAGCAGCCACGCCGGGACAGAATCCTACGAGCAGTACTTC | CASSHAGTESYEQYF
TRBJ2-7 | NA | TRBV10-1 | NA | NA | CASSSSGLANEQYF
TRBJ1-2 | NA | TRBV5-1 | once | TGCGCCAGCAGCTTAGAGGGAGGGGATGGCTACACCTTC | CASSLEGGDGYTF
TRBJ2-1 | TRBD2 | TRBV6-5 | NA | TGTGCCAGCAGTTCCACGGGACTAGAGCCCGATGAGCAGTTCTTC | CASSSTGLEPDEQFF
TRBJ2-3 | TRBD2 | TRBV5-6 | NA | TGTGCCAGCAGCTTGGAGCGACTAGCCACAGATACGCAGTATTTT | CASSLERLATDTQYF
TRBJ1-4 | TRBD1 | TRBV14 | NA | TGTGCCAGCAGCTCGAGACAGGGCGCAACTAATGAAAAACTGTTTTTT | CASSSRQGATNEKLFF
TRBJ1-6 | NA | TRBV7-9 | NA | TGTGCCAGCAGCTTAGGTCACTCAAATTCACCCCTCCACTTT | CASSLGHSNSPLHF
TRBJ2-1 | TRBD2 | TRBV7-2 | NA | TGTGCCAGCAGCTTGACTAGCGGGAGATTAGGTGAGCAGTTCTTC | CASSLTSGRLGEQFF